These T cell receptor beta chains were read from a single sample in a study of cytomegalovirus exposure and HLA in healthy donors. Using immunoSEQ multiplex PCR, the repertoire was profiled, and TCRdb retains in-frame clones only, with some absent. The profile shows some 140,000 clones, 80% to 85% of them singletons. The sample consisted of PBMCs. These receptors were taken from a male donor in good health and CMV-seropositive. Each CDR3 is given with its conserved first and last residue. D genes are given only for firm matches. Only part of the rows carry a size: once, few, many, or a class if the clone is expanded.

cdr3_aa	cdr3_nt	clone_size	v_call	j_call	d_call	cdr3_length
CASAGLAATDTQYF	TGTGCCAGTGCGGGACTAGCGGCCACAGATACGCAGTATTTT	NA	TRBV28	TRBJ2-3	TRBD2	14
CASMSGEATGELFF	TGTGCCAGCATGAGTGGGGAGGCCACCGGGGAGCTGTTTTTT	NA	TRBV28	TRBJ2-2	NA	14
CASSHDATGQGKAGYTF	TGCGCCAGCAGCCACGACGCCACGGGACAGGGCAAGGCTGGCTACACCTTC	NA	TRBV4-1	TRBJ1-2	TRBD1	17
CASSLYQTLAGDYNEQFF	TGTGCCAGCAGCCTATACCAAACTTTAGCGGGGGATTACAATGAGCAGTTCTTC	NA	TRBV21-1	TRBJ2-1	NA	18
CASKRLAGVQETQYF	TGTGCCAGCAAGCGACTGGCGGGAGTACAAGAGACCCAGTACTTC	NA	TRBV6-1	TRBJ2-5	TRBD2	15
CASSFGSGRTWGNNEQFF	TGTGCCAGCAGTTTTGGTAGCGGGAGAACTTGGGGCAACAATGAGCAGTTCTTC	NA	TRBV27	TRBJ2-1	TRBD2	18
CASSGGATSTDTQYF	TGCGCCAGCAGCGGGGGGGCGACTAGCACAGATACGCAGTATTTT	NA	TRBV5-1	TRBJ2-3	NA	15
CASSSPRGEGTEAFF	TGTGCCAGCAGTTCTCCCAGGGGAGAGGGGACTGAAGCTTTCTTT	NA	TRBV2	TRBJ1-1	NA	15
CASSETSGGATDTQYF	TGTGCCAGCAGTGAGACTAGCGGGGGGGCCACAGATACGCAGTATTTT	few	TRBV6-4	TRBJ2-3	TRBD2	16
CASTLGTSGVNEQFF	TGTGCCAGCACCCTCGGGACTAGCGGGGTCAATGAGCAGTTCTTC	NA	TRBV27	TRBJ2-1	TRBD2	15
CASSKARRGNGELFF	TGTGCCAGCAGCAAAGCGCGTCGAGGGAACGGGGAGCTGTTTTTT	NA	TRBV21-1	TRBJ2-2	NA	15
CASSLQAANEKLFF	TGTGCCAGCAGTTTACAGGCGGCTAATGAAAAACTGTTTTTT	NA	TRBV6-1	TRBJ1-4	NA	14
CASSLDQSGTGFTGELFF	TGTGCCAGCAGCTTAGATCAAAGCGGGACAGGGTTCACCGGGGAGCTGTTTTTT	once	TRBV11-3	TRBJ2-2	TRBD1	18
CASSPLGLAVDTQYF	TGTGCCAGCAGCCCCCTGGGACTAGCAGTAGATACGCAGTATTTT	NA	TRBV7-9	TRBJ2-3	TRBD2	15
CASSLAGDNQPQHF	TGTGCCAGCAGTTTGGCGGGGGACAATCAGCCCCAGCATTTT	NA	TRBV28	TRBJ1-5	NA	14
CASSRGGSYEQYF	TGTGCCAGCAGCCGGGGAGGGTCCTACGAGCAGTACTTC	NA	TRBV28	TRBJ2-7	TRBD2	13
CASSIVTPFIGETQYF	TGTGCCAGTAGTATAGTGACACCTTTTATCGGAGAGACCCAGTACTTC	NA	TRBV19	TRBJ2-5	NA	16
CASSLVETAYEQYF	TGTGCCAGCAGCTTGGTGGAGACAGCGTACGAGCAGTACTTC	NA	TRBV5-5	TRBJ2-7	NA	14
CASTLPGLEETQYF	TGTGCCAGCACCCTACCGGGACTAGAAGAGACCCAGTACTTC	once	TRBV6-1	TRBJ2-5	TRBD2	14
CASSFGSAVMSGELFF	TGCGCCAGCAGCTTCGGTTCTGCTGTGATGTCCGGGGAGCTGTTTTTT	NA	TRBV5-1	TRBJ2-2	NA	16
CASSLVSAGVPYEQYF	TGTGCCAGCAGCTTAGTATCGGCAGGTGTCCCCTACGAGCAGTACTTC	NA	TRBV11-2	TRBJ2-7	NA	16
CASSQGQLYGYTF	TGTGCCAGCAGCCAGGGACAGCTTTATGGCTACACCTTC	NA	TRBV7-9	TRBJ1-2	TRBD1	13
CAILASGGSDTQYF	TGTGCCATCTTAGCCTCGGGAGGTTCAGATACGCAGTATTTT	NA	TRBV10-3	TRBJ2-3	TRBD2	14
CAISESNRDNTEAFF	TGTGCCATCAGTGAGTCGAACAGAGATAACACTGAAGCTTTCTTT	NA	TRBV10-3	TRBJ1-1	NA	15
CASSLDGVLDEQYF	TGTGCCAGCAGCTTAGACGGGGTCCTGGACGAGCAGTACTTC	NA	TRBV7-2	TRBJ2-7	NA	14
CASSLGQEFAWQYF	TGCGCCAGCAGCTTGGGACAGGAATTCGCATGGCAGTACTTC	NA	TRBV5-1	TRBJ2-7	NA	14
CASSSPSGETQYF	TGTGCCAGCAGTTCCCCGTCAGGGGAGACCCAGTACTTC	NA	TRBV28	TRBJ2-5	NA	13
CASSEIRVEKAFF	TGTGCCAGCAGTGAGATCAGGGTCGAAAAAGCTTTCTTT	NA	TRBV6-1	TRBJ1-1	NA	13
CASSYWGTGRHEQYF	TGTGCCAGCAGTTACTGGGGGACAGGTAGACACGAGCAGTACTTC	NA	TRBV6-5	TRBJ2-7	TRBD1	15
CASSVDGTSGIYEQYF	TGTGCCAGCAGCGTGGATGGGACTAGCGGGATCTACGAGCAGTACTTC	NA	TRBV9	TRBJ2-7	TRBD2	16
CASSLGTSAYEQYF	TGCGCCAGCAGCCTAGGGACTAGCGCGTACGAGCAGTACTTC	NA	TRBV4-1	TRBJ2-7	TRBD2	14
CASSLGLRVLSYEQYF	TGTGCCAGCAGTTTAGGGTTGCGGGTCCTTTCCTACGAGCAGTACTTC	NA	TRBV28	TRBJ2-7	NA	16
CASSAGGGSTYEQYF	TGTGCCAGCAGCGCGGGGGGAGGGAGTACCTACGAGCAGTACTTC	NA	TRBV9	TRBJ2-7	TRBD2	15
CSVSALKGQGVKDTQYF	TGCAGCGTTTCCGCCCTTAAAGGACAGGGAGTGAAAGATACGCAGTATTTT	few	TRBV29-1	TRBJ2-3	TRBD1	17
CASSLGPGRPPSYEQYF	TGTGCCAGCAGCTTAGGACCAGGCAGGCCTCCCTCCTACGAGCAGTACTTC	NA	TRBV11-2	TRBJ2-7	NA	17
CASSRRQDGNYGYTF	TGTGCCAGCAGCCGACGACAGGATGGGAACTATGGCTACACCTTC	NA	TRBV4-2	TRBJ1-2	NA	15
CASKGHHQETQYF	TGTGCCAGCAAGGGACATCACCAAGAGACCCAGTACTTC	NA	TRBV28	TRBJ2-5	NA	13
CASSYGQIYEQYF	TGTGCCAGCAGTTATGGGCAGATCTACGAGCAGTACTTC	NA	TRBV6-6	TRBJ2-7	NA	13
CARSSPSRGDNEQFF	TGTGCCCGCAGCTCTCCTTCGCGGGGGGACAATGAGCAGTTCTTC	NA	TRBV5-4	TRBJ2-1	TRBD2	15
CASSVVSLAEQFF	TGTGCCAGCAGCGTAGTGAGCCTAGCGGAGCAGTTCTTC	NA	TRBV9	TRBJ2-1	NA	13
CASSVEVGQGSSYEQYF	TGTGCCAGCAGCGTAGAAGTAGGGCAGGGAAGCTCCTACGAGCAGTACTTC	NA	TRBV9	TRBJ2-7	NA	17